The subject of this entry is one T cell receptor beta chain. These data originate in a study of shared clonotypes between healthy human individuals. Per the original methods: ImmunoSEQ only sent back junction sequences with no quality scores, so filtering was done differently. Measured with immunoSEQ multiplex PCR; TCRdb has only the in-frame clones, and not every one. V and J calls and clone size are copied from that table; D and trimming were computed from the DNA. The sample consists of about 2.1 million clones, roughly 95% of them appearing once. It was CD45RO-negative cells, positively selected for CCR7, that made up naive CD8 cells, with terminally differentiated effector memory CD45RA+ cells excluded. Sequenced sample: naive CD8+ T cells from PBMCs. This TCR derives from a man aged 18-30 years in good health. Some clones in this sample may be carry-over from other donors' samples.

As DNA, the CDR3 is TGTGCCAGCAGTGAACTGGGGGCCAGCACCGGGGAGCTGTTTTTT. This encodes CASSELGASTGELFF. The chain has TRBV6-1 and TRBJ2-2; weak D call: TRBD1 (6 bases). Germline-derived CDR1 and CDR2 are MNHNS and SASEGT. V lost 2 bases and J 4 bases, leaving 11 bases between the germline ends. This CDR3 has 15 amino acids.